The rows below give T cell receptor beta chains drawn from one sample of a study of a mutant IDH1 vaccine in newly diagnosed glioma. Antigen specificity for these receptors is unknown. Using immunoSEQ multiplex PCR, the repertoire was profiled, and TCRdb retains in-frame clones only, with some absent. Among 45,000 to 65,000 clones listed, roughly 82% were seen once. The input for sequencing was PBMCs, taken from a glioma patient whose treatment included an IDH1 peptide vaccine. These receptors all come from a woman aged 18-29 years with glioma. Some clones in this sample may be carry-over from other donors' samples. Both conserved end residues are part of each CDR3. The order of the fields is CDR3 DNA, CDR3 protein, V gene, J gene, D gene, clone size. The D gene is left open where the match is weak. Expanded clones are given a class, and other clones once, few, many or no size at all.

CDR3 DNA: TGTGCCAGTAGTATACTAGTATTCGGCACCGGGGAGCTGTTTTTT
CDR3 protein: CASSILVFGTGELFF
V gene: TRBV19
J gene: TRBJ2-2
D gene: .
clone size: .

CDR3 DNA: TGTGCCAGCAGCTTAGCGGGGGGGCAGGCAGATACGCAGTATTTT
CDR3 protein: CASSLAGGQADTQYF
V gene: TRBV7-2
J gene: TRBJ2-3
D gene: .
clone size: .

CDR3 DNA: TGTGCCAGCAGTTTCGCGTCGGGACTAGCGGGTGAGCAGTACTTC
CDR3 protein: CASSFASGLAGEQYF
V gene: TRBV27
J gene: TRBJ2-7
D gene: TRBD2
clone size: .

CDR3 DNA: TGTGCCAGCAGCTATACGACAGGGTCGAGCAATCAGCCCCAGCATTTT
CDR3 protein: CASSYTTGSSNQPQHF
V gene: TRBV5-6
J gene: TRBJ1-5
D gene: TRBD1
clone size: few

CDR3 DNA: TGTGCCAGCAGCCAAGAAGGAGGGGGGAGACAGGGACACGAGCAGTACTTC
CDR3 protein: CASSQEGGGRQGHEQYF
V gene: TRBV4-2
J gene: TRBJ2-7
D gene: .
clone size: once

CDR3 DNA: TGTGCAAGTCGCCCGGACAACTCCTACAATGAGCAGTTCTTC
CDR3 protein: CASRPDNSYNEQFF
V gene: TRBV12-2
J gene: TRBJ2-1
D gene: .
clone size: .

CDR3 DNA: TGTGCCAGCAGTTTAACAGGGAATAACTATGGCTACACCTTC
CDR3 protein: CASSLTGNNYGYTF
V gene: TRBV28
J gene: TRBJ1-2
D gene: .
clone size: .

CDR3 DNA: TGTGCCAGCAGTGACTCGGGCGGGGGGGACGCAGATACGCAGTATTTT
CDR3 protein: CASSDSGGGDADTQYF
V gene: TRBV6-4
J gene: TRBJ2-3
D gene: TRBD2
clone size: .

CDR3 DNA: TGTGCCACCAGCAGAGATCCGGGACAATTCTACAATGAGCAGTTCTTC
CDR3 protein: CATSRDPGQFYNEQFF
V gene: TRBV15
J gene: TRBJ2-1
D gene: .
clone size: .

CDR3 DNA: TGTGCCAGCAATTCGGGGGGGGATACGCAGTATTTT
CDR3 protein: CASNSGGDTQYF
V gene: TRBV11-2
J gene: TRBJ2-3
D gene: TRBD2
clone size: .

CDR3 DNA: TGTGCCAGTAGTATAGACGCTGCGAGGAGCAAAGAGACCCAGTACTTC
CDR3 protein: CASSIDAARSKETQYF
V gene: TRBV19
J gene: TRBJ2-5
D gene: .
clone size: .

CDR3 DNA: TGTGCCACCAGCAGAGATCGGTCACAGCACTACACCTTC
CDR3 protein: CATSRDRSQHYTF
V gene: TRBV15
J gene: TRBJ1-2
D gene: .
clone size: .

CDR3 DNA: TGCAGCGTTGAGGACACAGATACGCAGTATTTT
CDR3 protein: CSVEDTDTQYF
V gene: TRBV29-1
J gene: TRBJ2-3
D gene: .
clone size: .

CDR3 DNA: TGTGCCAGCAGCGTCGGGGGGTTGGACGAGCAGTACTTC
CDR3 protein: CASSVGGLDEQYF
V gene: TRBV13
J gene: TRBJ2-7
D gene: TRBD2
clone size: .

CDR3 DNA: TGTGCCAGCAGCTTGGTGAACGGTCAGGGAGGAGACGATGGCTACACCTTC
CDR3 protein: CASSLVNGQGGDDGYTF
V gene: TRBV5-6
J gene: TRBJ1-2
D gene: .
clone size: .

CDR3 DNA: TGTGCCAGCAGACATTGGCCCCTAGATAGCGGGAGAGGGACAGATACGCAGTATTTT
CDR3 protein: CASRHWPLDSGRGTDTQYF
V gene: TRBV27
J gene: TRBJ2-3
D gene: TRBD2
clone size: .